This T cell receptor (beta chain) was sequenced during a study of read filtering for tumor transcriptome and immune sequencing. Looking at the study overall: Whole-transcriptome libraries were prepared after DNase treatment. General study results and limits: RNA-seq captured clonotypes less deeply and reliably than IR-seq. Roughly 79% of IR-seq clonotypes had one read, totaling roughly 3.5% of reads; RNA-seq: around 70% and 40%. The sorted CD138-negative fraction was a mixed bone marrow immune population, not purified T cells.

V was pared by 1 base and J by 9 bases, with 16 bases between. The CDR3 runs 14 residues. Germline CDR1 reads DFQATT; CDR2 reads SNEGSKA (reference sequence). This clonotype was found many times. Its specificity is not known. This library used approximately 370 ng RNA and molecular barcoded adaptors spanning alpha/delta and beta/gamma chains. TCRdb called the reads again in MiXCR, with one record for every CDR3 protein. In the table there are around 130,000 distinct CDR3 sequences, less than 15% of which are singletons. This clonotype was obtained from a donor aged 40 or over with multiple myeloma. The chain recombines TRBV20-1 with TRBJ2-1, with D possibly TRBD2 on 6 matching bases. Sequenced input: a population of CD138-negative cells sorted from bone marrow. The CDR3 bases are TGCAGTGCTAGAGTCTTGACTAGAGGGCTTGAGCAGTTCTTC. This sequence encodes CSARVLTRGLEQFF.